This T cell receptor beta chain was sequenced during a study of human T cells and chemical hapten exposure. This clonotype was detected a few times. As for time point: patch test 1, 2 weeks after DPC sensitization. Documented treatment: therapeutic diphenylcyclopropenone sensitization with weekly scalp DPC. TCRdb independently ran MiXCR on the RACE reads; one entry per CDR3 protein. The sample consists of under 120,000 distinct CDR3 sequences, approximately 9.9% of them appearing once. The CDR3 spans 14 residues. With 4 bases removed from V and 4 bases from J, the gap between germline ends came to 11 bases. Germline V gene sequence: CDR1 SNHLY, CDR2 FYNNEI.

This TCR came from a woman in her 40s with alopecia areata. Some clones in this sample may be carry-over from other donors' samples. The rearrangement uses TRBV2 and TRBJ1-5; D is possibly TRBD1 (6 bases). The source was whole blood, collected in connection with sensitization to the hapten diphenylcyclopropenone (DPC). The CDR3 DNA follows: TGTGCCAGCAGTGGGGACACTCTAAATCAGCCCCAGCATTTT. It codes for CASSGDTLNQPQHF.